The next 2 T cell receptor beta chains were all read from a single sample in a study of cytomegalovirus exposure and HLA in healthy donors. The study ran its PCR with 60 Vbeta and 13 Jbeta primers. Produced via immunoSEQ multiplex PCR; TCRdb's table is partial and in-frame only. The sample has 95,000 to 110,000 clones, about 9.4% seen once; the top ten hold 5.5% to 7.5%. The sequenced sample was PBMCs. The receptors were sampled from a man aged 35 to 55 in good health and CMV-seropositive.

The CDR3 loop is CASSLSPSGRANEQFF. Written as DNA, the CDR3 is TGTGCCAGCAGCTTATCGCCTAGCGGGAGGGCCAATGAGCAGTTCTTC. The rearrangement joins TRBV7-3 to TRBJ2-1, with 12 bases that match TRBD2. The V and J ends lost 2 bases and 6 bases, in that order; junction bases with no gene match: 5. From germline, CDR1 is SGHTA and CDR2 FQGTGA. The CDR3 spans 16 residues. Combining the CDR3 with reference TRBV7-3 and TRBJ2-1 gives the whole variable domain GAGVSQTPSNKVTEKGKYVELRCDPISGHTALYWYRQSLGQGPEFLIYFQGTGAADDSGLPNDRFFAVRPEGSVSTLKIQRTERGDSAVYLCASSLSPSGRANEQFFGPGTRLTVL.

This clone was picked up many times. The chain has TRBV6-5 and TRBJ2-1; a possible D gene is TRBD1 (7 bases). The CDR3 has 15 amino acids. Trimming left V 2 bases short and J 6 bases short, with 14 bases between. Germline V gene sequence: CDR1 MNHEY, CDR2 SVGAGI. CDR3 sequence: CASSYQGGKSNEQFF. In DNA, the CDR3 is TGTGCCAGCAGTTACCAGGGGGGTAAGAGCAATGAGCAGTTCTTC.